The 4 T cell receptor beta chains reported below all come from one sample, sequenced in a study of blood T cell repertoires in COVID-19. The method was immunoSEQ multiplex PCR; TCRdb's version includes in-frame clones alone and lacks a portion of them. The repertoire consists of about 76,000 clones, with roughly 86% occurring once and the leading ten covering approximately 12%. The sequenced material came from peripheral blood. The origin of the receptors is a human donor in a cohort sampled during active COVID-19.

The table lists this clone with a few counts. The chain combines TRBV27 with TRBJ1-2; maybe TRBD1 (5 bases). Trimming took 5 bases from V and 4 from J, leaving 14 bases between them. This CDR3 comprises 14 residues. From germline, CDR1 is MNHEY and CDR2 SMNVEV (reference sequence). DNA for the CDR3: TGTGCCAGCAGTCCCAGGGCGTCGAGCTATGGCTACACCTTC. This sequence encodes CASSPRASSYGYTF.

This rearrangement joins TRBV6-2 or TRBV6-3 to TRBJ1-1; D gene ambiguous. V lost 0 bases and J 7 bases, leaving 9 bases between the germline ends. The CDR3 covers 13 residues. The germline V gene encodes CDR1 MNHEY and CDR2 SVGEGT. CDR3 sequence (DNA): TGTGCCAGCAGTTACTCACCCGGGGTTGAAGCTTTCTTT. Translating gives CASSYSPGVEAFF.

This sequence joins TRBV2 and TRBJ2-7; 9 bases align to TRBD2. With V trimmed by 1 base and J by 0 bases, 10 bases remained unmatched. CDR3 length: 18 residues. Germline-derived CDR1 and CDR2 are SNHLY and FYNNEI. CDR3 region: CASSEVLRVAGASYEQYF. CDR3 nucleotide sequence: TGTGCCAGCAGTGAAGTCCTCCGGGTAGCGGGGGCCTCCTACGAGCAGTACTTC. The whole variable domain, filled in from reference TRBV2 and TRBJ2-7, reads EPEVTQTPSHQVTQMGQEVILRCVPISNHLYFYWYRQILGQKVEFLVSFYNNEISEKSEIFDDQFSVERPDGSNFTLKIRSTKLEDSAMYFCASSEVLRVAGASYEQYFGPGTRLTVT.

V usage is TRBV27 and J usage is TRBJ2-7, with a weak D call TRBD2 (5 bases). The CDR3 has 13 amino acids. The V end was cut by 6 bases, the J end by 6 bases, with 15 bases between. Germline lookup yields CDR1 MNHEY and CDR2 SMNVEV (reference sequence). For the CDR3, the DNA is TGTGCCAGCAGGACACTAGGTTCGGCCGAGCAGTACTTC. Translating gives CASRTLGSAEQYF.